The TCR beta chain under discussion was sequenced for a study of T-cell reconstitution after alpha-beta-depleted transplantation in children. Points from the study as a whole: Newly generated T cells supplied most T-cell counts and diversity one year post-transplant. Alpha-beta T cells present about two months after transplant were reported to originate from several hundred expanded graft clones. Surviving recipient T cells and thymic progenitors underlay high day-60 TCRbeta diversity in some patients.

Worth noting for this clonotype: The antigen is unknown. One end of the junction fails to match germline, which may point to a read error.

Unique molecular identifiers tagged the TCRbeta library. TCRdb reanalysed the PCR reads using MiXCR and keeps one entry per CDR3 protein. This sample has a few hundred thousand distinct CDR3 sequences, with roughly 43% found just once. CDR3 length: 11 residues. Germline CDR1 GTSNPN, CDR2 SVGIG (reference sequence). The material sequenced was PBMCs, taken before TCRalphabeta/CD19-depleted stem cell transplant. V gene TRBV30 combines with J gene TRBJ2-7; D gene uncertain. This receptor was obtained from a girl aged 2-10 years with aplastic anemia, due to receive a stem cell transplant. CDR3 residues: CAWGVSYEQYF. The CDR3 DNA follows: TGTGCCTGGGGTGTCTCCTACGAGCAGTACTTC.